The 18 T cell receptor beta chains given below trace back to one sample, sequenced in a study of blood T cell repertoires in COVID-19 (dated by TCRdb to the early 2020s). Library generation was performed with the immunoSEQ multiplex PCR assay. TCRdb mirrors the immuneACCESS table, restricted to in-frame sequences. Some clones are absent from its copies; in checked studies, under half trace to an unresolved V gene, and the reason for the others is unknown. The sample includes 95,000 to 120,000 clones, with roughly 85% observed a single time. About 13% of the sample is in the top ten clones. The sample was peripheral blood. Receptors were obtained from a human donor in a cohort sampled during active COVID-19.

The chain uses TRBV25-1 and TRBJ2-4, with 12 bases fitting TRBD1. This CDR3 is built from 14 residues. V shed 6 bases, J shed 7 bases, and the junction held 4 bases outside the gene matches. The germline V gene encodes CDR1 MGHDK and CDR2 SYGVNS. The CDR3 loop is CASSPGQGANIQYF. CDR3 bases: TGTGCCAGCAGCCCGGGACAGGGGGCGAACATTCAGTACTTC.

CDR3 region: CASSMQGGGLAVRNEQFF. The DNA for the CDR3 is TGTGCCAGTAGTATGCAAGGGGGAGGACTAGCGGTTAGGAATGAGCAGTTCTTC. The chain has TRBV19 and TRBJ2-1; 10 bases line up with TRBD2. Germline V gene sequence: CDR1 LNHDA, CDR2 SQIVND (reference sequence). Trimming removed 3 bases from V and 7 bases from J; junction bases left unmatched: 15. This CDR3 is 18 amino acids long.

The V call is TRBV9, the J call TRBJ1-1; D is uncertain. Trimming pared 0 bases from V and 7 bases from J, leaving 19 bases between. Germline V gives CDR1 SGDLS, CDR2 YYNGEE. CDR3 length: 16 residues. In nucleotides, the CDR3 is TGTGCCAGCAGCGTAGGGTGGATACCGGAGAGTGTTGAAGCTTTCTTT. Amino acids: CASSVGWIPESVEAFF. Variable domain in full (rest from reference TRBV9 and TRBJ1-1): DSGVTQTPKHLITATGQRVTLRCSPRSGDLSVYWYQQSLDQGLQFLIQYYNGEERAKGNILERFSAQQFPDLHSELNLSSLELGDSALYFCASSVGWIPESVEAFFGQGTRLTVV.

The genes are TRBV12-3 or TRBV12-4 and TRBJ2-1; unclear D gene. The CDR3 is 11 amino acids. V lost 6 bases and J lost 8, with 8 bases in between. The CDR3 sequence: CASSVSYEQFF. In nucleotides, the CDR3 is TGTGCCAGCAGCGTCTCCTATGAGCAGTTCTTC.

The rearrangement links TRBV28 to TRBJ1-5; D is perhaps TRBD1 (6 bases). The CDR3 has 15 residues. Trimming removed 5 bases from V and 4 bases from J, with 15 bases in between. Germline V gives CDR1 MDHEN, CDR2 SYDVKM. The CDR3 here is CASSAGTIRNQPQHF. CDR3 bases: TGTGCCAGCAGTGCCGGGACAATCCGAAATCAGCCCCAGCATTTT.

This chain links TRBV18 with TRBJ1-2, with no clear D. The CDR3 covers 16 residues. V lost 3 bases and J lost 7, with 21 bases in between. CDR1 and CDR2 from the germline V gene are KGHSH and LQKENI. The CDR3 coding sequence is TGTGCCAGCTCACCTGCCGGGGAAACTGGTAGCGGTGGCTACACCTTC. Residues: CASSPAGETGSGGYTF.

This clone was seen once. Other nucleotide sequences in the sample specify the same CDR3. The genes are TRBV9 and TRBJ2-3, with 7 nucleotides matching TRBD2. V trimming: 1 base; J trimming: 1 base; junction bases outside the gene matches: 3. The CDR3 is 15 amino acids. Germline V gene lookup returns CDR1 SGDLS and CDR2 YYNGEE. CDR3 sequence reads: CASSVLAGGTDTQYF. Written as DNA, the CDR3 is TGTGCCAGCAGCGTATTGGCGGGGGGCACAGATACGCAGTATTTT.

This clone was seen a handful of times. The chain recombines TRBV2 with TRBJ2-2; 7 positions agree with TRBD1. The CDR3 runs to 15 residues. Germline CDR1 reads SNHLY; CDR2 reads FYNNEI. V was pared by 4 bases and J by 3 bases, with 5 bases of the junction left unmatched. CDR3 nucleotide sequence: TGTGCCAGCAGTGCTACAGGGGCGGACACCGGGGAGCTGTTTTTT. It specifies CASSATGADTGELFF.

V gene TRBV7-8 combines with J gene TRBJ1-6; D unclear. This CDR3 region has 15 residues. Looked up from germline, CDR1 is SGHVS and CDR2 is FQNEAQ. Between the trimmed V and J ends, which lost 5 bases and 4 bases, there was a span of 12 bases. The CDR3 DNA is TGTGCCAGCAGCCCTTCCGGGATATATAATTCACCCCTCCACTTT. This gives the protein CASSPSGIYNSPLHF. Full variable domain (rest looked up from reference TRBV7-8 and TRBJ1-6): GAGVSQSPRYKVAKRGQDVALRCDPISGHVSLFWYQQALGQGPEFLTYFQNEAQLDKSGLPSDRFFAERPEGSVSTLKIQRTQQEDSAVYLCASSPSGIYNSPLHFGNGTRLTVT.

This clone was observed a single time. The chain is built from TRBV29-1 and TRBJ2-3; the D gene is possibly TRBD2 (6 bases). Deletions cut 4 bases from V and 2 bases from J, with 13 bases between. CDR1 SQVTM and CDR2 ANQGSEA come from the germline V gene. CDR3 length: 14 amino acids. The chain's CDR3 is CSVVGLLHTDTQYF. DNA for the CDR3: TGCAGCGTTGTAGGACTACTCCACACAGATACGCAGTATTTT.

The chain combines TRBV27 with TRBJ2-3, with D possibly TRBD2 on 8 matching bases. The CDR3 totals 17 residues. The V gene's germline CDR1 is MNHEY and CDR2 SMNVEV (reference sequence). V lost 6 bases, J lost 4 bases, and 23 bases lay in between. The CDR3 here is CASSLNPRGRGADTQYF. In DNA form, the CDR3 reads TGTGCCAGCAGCTTAAACCCAAGGGGGCGGGGGGCAGATACGCAGTATTTT.

CDR3 residues: CASSQDQSRTNSPLHF. CDR3 nucleotide sequence: TGTGCCAGCAGCCAAGATCAATCCAGAACTAATTCACCCCTCCACTTT. This chain links TRBV3-1 (or the pseudogene TRBV3-2) with TRBJ1-6, with unresolved D. The CDR3 runs to 16 residues. The V gene's germline CDR1 is LGHDT and CDR2 YNNKEL (reference sequence). Trimming shortened V by 0 bases and J by 6 bases, and 12 bases separated the two germline ends.

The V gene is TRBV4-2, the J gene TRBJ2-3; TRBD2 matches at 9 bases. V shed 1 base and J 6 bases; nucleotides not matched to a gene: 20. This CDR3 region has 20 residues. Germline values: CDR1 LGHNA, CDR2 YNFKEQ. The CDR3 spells CASSQVGASGDFLITDTQYF. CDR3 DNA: TGTGCCAGCAGCCAAGTTGGAGCTAGCGGGGACTTTCTCATCACGGATACGCAGTATTTT.

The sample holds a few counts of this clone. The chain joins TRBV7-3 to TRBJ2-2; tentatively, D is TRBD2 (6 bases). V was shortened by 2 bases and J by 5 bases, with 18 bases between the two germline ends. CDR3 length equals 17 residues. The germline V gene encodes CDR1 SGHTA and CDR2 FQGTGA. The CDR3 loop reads CASSLSGLAGRTGELFF. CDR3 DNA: TGTGCCAGCAGCTTATCGGGGCTGGCGGGGCGGACCGGGGAGCTGTTTTTT.

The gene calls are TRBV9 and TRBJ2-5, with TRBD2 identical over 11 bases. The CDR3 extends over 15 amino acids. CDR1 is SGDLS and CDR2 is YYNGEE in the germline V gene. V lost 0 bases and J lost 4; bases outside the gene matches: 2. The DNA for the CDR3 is TGTGCCAGCAGCGTAGGGCTAGCGGGGGGAGAGACCCAGTACTTC. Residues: CASSVGLAGGETQYF.

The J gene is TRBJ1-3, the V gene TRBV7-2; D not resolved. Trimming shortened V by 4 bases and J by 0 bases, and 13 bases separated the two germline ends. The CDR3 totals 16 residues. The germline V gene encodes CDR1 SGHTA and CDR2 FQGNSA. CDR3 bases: TGTGCCAGCAGCTCCGTCGGTCCCCGCTCTGGAAACACCATATATTTT. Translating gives CASSSVGPRSGNTIYF.

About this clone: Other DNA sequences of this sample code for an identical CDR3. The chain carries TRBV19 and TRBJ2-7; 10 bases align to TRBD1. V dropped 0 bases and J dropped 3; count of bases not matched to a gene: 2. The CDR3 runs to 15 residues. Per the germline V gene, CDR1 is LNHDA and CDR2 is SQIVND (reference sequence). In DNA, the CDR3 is TGTGCCAGTAGTATAGATGGGACAGGGGACTACGAGCAGTACTTC. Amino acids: CASSIDGTGDYEQYF.

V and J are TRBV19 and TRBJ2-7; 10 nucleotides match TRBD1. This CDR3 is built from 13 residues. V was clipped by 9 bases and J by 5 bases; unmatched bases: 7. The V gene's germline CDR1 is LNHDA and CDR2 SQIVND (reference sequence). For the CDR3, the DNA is TGTGCCAGCACCGGGACAGGGGTTCACGAGCAGTACTTC. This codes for CASTGTGVHEQYF.